These 16 T cell receptor beta chains were sequenced from one sample in a study of T cell repertoires in cytomegalovirus infection. Each CDR3 protein is one row after TCRdb ran MiXCR on the reads. Here the sample spans about 700,000 distinct CDR3 sequences, around a third being singletons. The antigens these receptors bind are not known. The input for sequencing was cultured PBMCs, taken from culture after CMV antigen stimulation. The origin of the receptors is a human donor in good health (CMV status not recorded). Some clones in this sample may be carry-over from other donors' samples.

The rearrangement joins TRBV7-2 to TRBJ2-5, with TRBD1 as a possible D gene (6 bases). With 5 bases removed from V and 1 base from J, the gap between germline ends came to 14 bases. CDR3 length: 15 residues. Per the germline V gene, CDR1 is SGHTA and CDR2 is FQGNSA. This CDR3 is CASSPRQDLQETQYF. The CDR3 nucleotides read TGTGCCAGCAGCCCCCGACAGGACCTCCAAGAGACCCAGTACTTC.

The chain couples TRBV6-2 or TRBV6-3 to TRBJ2-7; D remains ambiguous. Per the germline V gene, CDR1 is MNHEY and CDR2 is SVGEGT. The CDR3 sequence is 13 residues long. Trimming pared 6 bases from V and 2 bases from J, leaving 11 bases between. CDR3: CASRGPLTYEQYF. CDR3 in DNA: TGTGCCAGCAGAGGACCGTTAACCTACGAGCAGTACTTC.

The chain has TRBV28 and TRBJ2-1; D remains unclear. The CDR3 totals 14 residues. From germline, CDR1 is MDHEN and CDR2 SYDVKM. Trimming removed 1 base from V and 4 bases from J, with 8 bases in between. Here the CDR3 DNA reads TGTGCCAGCAGTTTATCGGCCGGTTACAATGAGCAGTTCTTC. It encodes CASSLSAGYNEQFF.

The J gene is TRBJ1-2, the V gene TRBV2, with no clear D. Per the germline V gene, CDR1 is SNHLY and CDR2 is FYNNEI. The germline V and J ends were trimmed by 7 bases and 8 bases, with 14 bases remaining between them. This CDR3 has 12 amino acids. CDR3 bases: TGTGCCAGCATTGGTTTGACGTGGGGCTACACCTTC. It yields the protein CASIGLTWGYTF. Using reference TRBV2 and TRBJ1-2 for the parts outside the CDR3, the full variable domain is EPEVTQTPSHQVTQMGQEVILRCVPISNHLYFYWYRQILGQKVEFLVSFYNNEISEKSEIFDDQFSVERPDGSNFTLKIRSTKLEDSAMYFCASIGLTWGYTFGSGTRLTVV.

J is TRBJ2-3 and V is TRBV6-1; the D gene is possibly TRBD1 (6 bases). The V and J ends lost 7 bases and 2 bases respectively, with 13 bases between them. This CDR3 region has 14 residues. Germline CDR1 and CDR2: MNHNS and SASEGT. Written as DNA, the CDR3 is TGTGCCAGCATCCCGGACAGATACACAGATACGCAGTATTTT. As protein: CASIPDRYTDTQYF.

The rearrangement links TRBV14 to TRBJ2-7; tentative D call: TRBD2 (5 bases). Trimming cost V 3 bases and J 6 bases, with 12 bases left between them. This CDR3 contains 13 residues. Germline CDR1 and CDR2: SGHDN and FVKESK. CDR3 residues: CASSHPHGIEQYF. CDR3 coding DNA: TGTGCCAGCAGCCACCCTCACGGGATCGAGCAGTACTTC.

This sequence joins TRBV7-9 and TRBJ1-1, with 7 bases lining up with TRBD1. V was pared by 5 bases and J by 1 base, with 4 bases of the junction left unmatched. In germline, CDR1 is SEHNR, CDR2 FQNEAQ (reference sequence). The CDR3 runs 14 residues. Here the CDR3 DNA reads TGTGCCAGCAGCACGGGACAGAAGAACACTGAAGCTTTCTTT. Amino acids: CASSTGQKNTEAFF.

There are a few counts of this clonotype. The chain has TRBV6-1 and TRBJ1-1, with D possibly TRBD1 on 5 matching bases. CDR1 is MNHNS, CDR2 SASEGT, per germline. The CDR3 has 12 residues. Deletions cut 2 bases from V and 8 bases from J, with 9 bases between. DNA of the CDR3: TGTGCCAGCAGTGAAAGGGACGCCGAAGCTTTCTTT. It is translated as CASSERDAEAFF.

This clonotype has only a few counts. This rearrangement joins TRBV10-3 to TRBJ2-7; D might be TRBD1 (5 bases). The CDR3 is made up of 15 amino acids. The V end lost 5 bases, the J end lost 4 bases, and 18 bases lay between the germline ends. In germline, CDR1 is ENHRY, CDR2 SYGVKD. This CDR3 is CAISPKGSVGYEQYF. The CDR3 bases are TGTGCCATCAGTCCCAAGGGGTCGGTTGGGTACGAGCAGTACTTC.

The chain is built from TRBV7-6 and TRBJ1-1, with D hard to call. Germline lookup yields CDR1 SGHVS and CDR2 FNYEAQ. The CDR3 extends over 14 amino acids. The V end was cut by 4 bases, the J end by 1 base, with 10 bases between. CDR3 sequence: CASSYASQNTEAFF. CDR3 DNA: TGTGCCAGCAGCTACGCGAGTCAGAACACTGAAGCTTTCTTT.

The chain links TRBV4-3 to TRBJ2-5, with 11 positions matching TRBD2. V gave up 1 base and J gave up 5 bases; unmatched junction bases: 3. The germline CDR1 and CDR2 sequences are LGHNA and YSLEER. The CDR3 is made up of 15 amino acids. This CDR3 reads CASSQAWTSGETQYF. DNA for the CDR3: TGCGCCAGCAGCCAAGCCTGGACTAGCGGGGAGACCCAGTACTTC.

This chain's CDR3 is CASRPDKNTEAFF. In DNA, the CDR3 is TGTGCCAGCAGGCCGGACAAGAACACTGAAGCTTTCTTT. The chain links TRBV7-9 to TRBJ1-1, with D possibly being TRBD1 (5 bases). The CDR3 covers 13 residues. Germline CDR1 SEHNR, CDR2 FQNEAQ (reference sequence). With 6 bases removed from V and 1 base from J, the gap between germline ends came to 9 bases.

The chain has TRBV5-4 and TRBJ2-3, with 11 bases aligning to TRBD2. CDR1 SGHNT and CDR2 YYREEE come from the germline V gene (reference sequence). J lost 4 bases, V lost 4 bases, and 11 bases had no gene match. The CDR3 is made up of 17 amino acids. CDR3 protein: CASSPPPGLAASDTQYF. The CDR3 region has the DNA TGTGCCAGCAGCCCGCCCCCGGGACTAGCGGCTTCAGATACGCAGTATTTT.

This clonotype has a count of ten or more. The chain uses TRBV7-2 and TRBJ2-3; D is uncertain. V lost 1 base to trimming and J lost 3 bases, with 5 bases between them. The CDR3 length is 13 residues. The germline V gene has CDR1 SGHTA and CDR2 FQGNSA. CDR3 residues: CASSLGLTDTQYF. CDR3 DNA: TGTGCCAGCAGCTTAGGGCTTACAGATACGCAGTATTTT.

The chain combines TRBV7-8 with TRBJ1-5; D may be TRBD1 (5 bases). Per the germline V gene, CDR1 is SGHVS and CDR2 is FQNEAQ. This CDR3 contains 14 residues. Trimming shortened V by 3 bases and J by 3 bases, and 9 bases separated the two germline ends. Here the CDR3 reads CASSLTVTNQPQHF. CDR3 nucleotide sequence: TGTGCCAGCAGCTTGACAGTTACCAATCAGCCCCAGCATTTT.

V gene TRBV11-2 combines with J gene TRBJ1-6; 7 nucleotides agree with TRBD1. CDR1 is SGHAT and CDR2 is FQNNGV in the germline V gene. The junction had 7 bases not matched to a gene; V was cut back by 4 bases and J by 10 bases. This CDR3 is 14 amino acids long. CDR3 protein: CASSSYRGGSPLHF. CDR3 nucleotide sequence: TGTGCCAGCAGCTCCTACAGGGGAGGATCACCCCTCCACTTT.